This T cell receptor beta chain stems from a study of T cells in Graves' hyperthyroidism and ophthalmopathy. Study-wide context: Staff took peripheral blood when the initial diagnosis was made, before any treatment began.

The CDR3 sequence is 15 residues long. Trimming removed 4 bases at V and 5 bases at J, with 17 bases between. CDR1 is MGHRA and CDR2 is YSYEKL in the germline V gene. This clonotype was seen a few times. Amplification yielded TCR beta CDR3 regions, with RNA transcripts as the source. In the first-round RT-PCR of the TCR CDR3, the HTBI primer set was used. Each CDR3 protein gets one entry after TCRdb re-called the multiplex PCR reads with MiXCR. The sample contains about 610,000 distinct CDR3 sequences, over 12% of which appear only once. This TCR was recovered from a woman between 35 and 50 years old with Graves' ophthalmopathy. Sequencing input: blood. The chain recombines TRBV4-1 with TRBJ1-1; weak D call: TRBD1 (6 bases). CDR3 amino acids: CASSPRAGDRTEAFF. CDR3 DNA: TGCGCCAGCAGCCCTCGGGCAGGGGATCGAACTGAAGCTTTCTTT.